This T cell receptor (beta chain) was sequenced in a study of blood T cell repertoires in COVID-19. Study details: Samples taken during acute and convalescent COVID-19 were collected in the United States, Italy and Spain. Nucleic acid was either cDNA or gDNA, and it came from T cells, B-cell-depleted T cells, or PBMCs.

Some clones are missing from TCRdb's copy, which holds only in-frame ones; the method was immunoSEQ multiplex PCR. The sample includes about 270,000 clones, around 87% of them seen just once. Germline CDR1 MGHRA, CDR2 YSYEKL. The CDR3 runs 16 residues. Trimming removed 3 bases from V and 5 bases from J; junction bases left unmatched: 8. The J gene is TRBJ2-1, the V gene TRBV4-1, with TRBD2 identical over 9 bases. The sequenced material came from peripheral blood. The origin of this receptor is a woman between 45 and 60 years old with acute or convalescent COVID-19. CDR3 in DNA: TGCGCCAGCAGCCATCGACCGGGACTAGCCAACAATGAGCAGTTCTTC. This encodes CASSHRPGLANNEQFF.